The text below deals with one TCR beta chain. This clone was counted only a few times. The antigen this receptor binds is unknown. No qualities accompany the bases; no much larger clone lies one base away. The immunoSEQ Assay, a bias-controlled multiplex PCR, was used to amplify TCRbeta CDR3 regions from genomic DNA. The authors processed their data as follows. Nucleated cell counts per sample were estimated from amplification of reference gene primers within the assay. To quantify the absolute abundance of each unique TCRbeta CDR3 rearrangement, sequence reads were collapsed and filtered. For each sample, productive Simpson clonality was calculated as the square root of Simpson's diversity index over productive rearrangements. The clones in this table, taken by TCRdb from immuneACCESS, are in-frame only. Not every clone is retained; where verified, under half of the shortfall comes from an unresolved V gene, and the cause of the rest is unknown. Clonal size and the V and J genes are those of that table, whereas D and trimming came from the DNA. The sample records about 82,000 clones, 83% of which are singletons. Jointly, the top ten make up over 15% of the sample.

CDR1 and CDR2 were assigned from the germline V gene (reference sequence) as LGHDT and YNNKEL. Taken from cysteine to phenylalanine, the CDR3 has 16 residues. CDR3 DNA is the only sequence kept; it has 48 bases, read in frame from the first base. V is cut by 4 bases and J by 0 bases, and the space between the germline ends is 12 bases. The sample comes from a study of blood T cell repertoires in COVID-19 (TCRdb year 2020). With regard to the full study: Samples covering the acute and convalescent phases of COVID-19 were provided by collaborators in the United States, Italy and Spain. The repertoires were released in a freely available public database meant as a resource for research on the immune response to SARS-CoV-2. The material from the prospective study consisted of cDNA or gDNA derived from T cells, B-cell-depleted T cells, or PBMCs. Where available, HLA class I and class II types were taken from metadata supplied by the sample provider and were not determined by assay-based typing. Nearly every sample came with metadata listing a de-identified subject ID, COVID-19 status, age in years and sex. Deeply sampled blood TCRbeta repertoires from subjects exposed to, actively infected with, or recovered from COVID-19 were included in the dataset. Samples came from the ongoing ImmuneRACE study (first 160 participants) plus 1,254 subjects from 6 global collaborators. Overall study results and their limits: The amount of clinical and demographic metadata varied by source and participant and was provided uncurated.

Each collaborating institution followed its own protocols to collect whole blood in K2EDTA tubes. Collaborator samples were shipped for TCRbeta analysis as frozen whole blood, isolated PBMCs, or DNA extracted from either sample type. Rearrangement joined TRBV3-1 (or the pseudogene TRBV3-2) to TRBJ1-4, and possibly TRBD1, on 5 matching bases. The sequenced material came from peripheral blood. The sequence was obtained from a woman aged 60 to 75 with acute or convalescent COVID-19. The CDR3 reads as follows: CASSRYGGATNEKLFF. The nucleotide sequence reads as follows: TGTGCCAGCAGCCGTTACGGGGGGGCAACTAATGAAAAACTGTTTTTT.